This T cell receptor (beta chain) was retrieved from a study of blood T cell repertoires in COVID-19. Study-wide background: Spain, Italy and the United States supplied samples that represented acute and convalescent COVID-19.

A Seattle source enrolled patients during active infection and followed them longitudinally. Original handling: Amplification of reference gene primers provided the estimated nucleated cell counts. The table came from immunoSEQ multiplex PCR; TCRdb's copy has only in-frame clones and leaves some out. For V, J and clone size, that table is used; D and trimming come from the DNA. Here the sample spans under 250,000 clones, roughly 90% being singletons. The CDR3 is 18 amino acids. V is TRBV21-1 and J is TRBJ2-7; the listed D gene, TRBD1, was not tested against the DNA. TRBV21-1 is marked as a pseudogene. The TCR originated in a man between 60 and 70 years old with COVID-19, enrolled during active disease. Sequenced sample: peripheral blood. CDR3 sequence (DNA): TGTGCCAGCAGCAAAAGCCCCCGGTGCAGGCAACTTAGCTACGAGCAGTACTTC. Translating gives CASSKSPRCRQLSYEQYF.